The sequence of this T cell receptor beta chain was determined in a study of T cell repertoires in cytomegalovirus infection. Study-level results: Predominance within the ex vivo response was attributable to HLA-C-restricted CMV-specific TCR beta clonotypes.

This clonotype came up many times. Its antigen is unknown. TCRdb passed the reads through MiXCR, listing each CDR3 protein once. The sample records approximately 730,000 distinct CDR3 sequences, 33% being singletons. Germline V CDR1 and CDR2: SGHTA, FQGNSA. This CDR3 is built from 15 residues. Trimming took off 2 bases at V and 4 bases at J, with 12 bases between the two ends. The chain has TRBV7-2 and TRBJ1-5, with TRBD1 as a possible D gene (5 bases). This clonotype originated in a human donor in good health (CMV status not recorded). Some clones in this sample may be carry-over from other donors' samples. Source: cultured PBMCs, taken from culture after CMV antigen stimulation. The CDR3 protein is CASSLTTGRNQPQHF. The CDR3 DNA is TGTGCCAGCAGCTTAACCACAGGCCGTAATCAGCCCCAGCATTTT.